This TCR beta chain was recorded in a study of blood T cell repertoires in COVID-19. Study-wide background: The samples span acute and convalescent COVID-19 from the United States, Italy and Spain. The cDNA or gDNA used as material had been derived from T cells, B-cell-depleted T cells, or PBMCs.

The CDR3 contains 14 residues. The germline V gene has CDR1 SGHTA and CDR2 FQGTGA. Trimming at V came to 5 bases and at J to 5 bases, leaving 6 bases not matched to a gene. In the source study's methods: Reference gene primer amplification gave estimated nucleated cell counts. The repertoire was sequenced with immunoSEQ multiplex PCR; TCRdb's copy has only in-frame clones and lacks some. Clonal size and the V and J genes are those of that table, whereas D and trimming came from the DNA. The sample carries fewer than 150,000 clones, 80% to 85% recorded once. The clonotype comes from a young woman who had recovered from COVID-19. The sequencing input was peripheral blood. The chain recombines TRBV7-3 with TRBJ1-1; 9 bases align to TRBD1. CDR3 loop: CASSPTGGWTEAFF. The CDR3 DNA sequence: TGTGCCAGCAGCCCCACAGGGGGCTGGACTGAAGCTTTCTTT. The full variable domain, rest sourced from reference TRBV7-3 and TRBJ1-1, is GAGVSQTPSNKVTEKGKYVELRCDPISGHTALYWYRQSLGQGPEFLIYFQGTGAADDSGLPNDRFFAVRPEGSVSTLKIQRTERGDSAVYLCASSPTGGWTEAFFGQGTRLTVV.